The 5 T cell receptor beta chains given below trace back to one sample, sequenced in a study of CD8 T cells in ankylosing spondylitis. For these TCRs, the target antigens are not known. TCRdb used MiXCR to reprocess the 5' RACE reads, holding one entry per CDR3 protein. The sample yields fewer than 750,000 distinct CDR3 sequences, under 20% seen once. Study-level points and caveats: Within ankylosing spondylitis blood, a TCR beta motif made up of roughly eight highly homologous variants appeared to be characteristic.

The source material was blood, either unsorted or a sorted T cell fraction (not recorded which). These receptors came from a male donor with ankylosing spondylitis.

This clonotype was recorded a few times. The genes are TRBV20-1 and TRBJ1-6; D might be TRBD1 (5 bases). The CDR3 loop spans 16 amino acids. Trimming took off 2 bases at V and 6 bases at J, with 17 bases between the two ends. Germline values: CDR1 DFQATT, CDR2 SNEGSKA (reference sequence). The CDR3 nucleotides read TGCAGTGCTAGACCCGGCGGACACGGCCTTAATTCACCCCTCCACTTT. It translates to CSARPGGHGLNSPLHF.

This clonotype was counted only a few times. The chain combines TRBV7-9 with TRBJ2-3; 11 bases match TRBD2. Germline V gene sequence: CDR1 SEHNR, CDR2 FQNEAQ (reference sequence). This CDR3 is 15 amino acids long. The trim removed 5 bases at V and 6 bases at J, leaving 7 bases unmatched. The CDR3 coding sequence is TGTGCCAGCAGCATGACTAGCGGGGCCTCCGATACGCAGTATTTT. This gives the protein CASSMTSGASDTQYF. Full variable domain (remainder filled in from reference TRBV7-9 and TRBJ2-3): DTGVSQNPRHKITKRGQNVTFRCDPISEHNRLYWYRQTLGQGPEFLTYFQNEAQLEKSRLLSDRFSAERPKGSFSTLEIQRTEQGDSAMYLCASSMTSGASDTQYFGPGTRLTVL.

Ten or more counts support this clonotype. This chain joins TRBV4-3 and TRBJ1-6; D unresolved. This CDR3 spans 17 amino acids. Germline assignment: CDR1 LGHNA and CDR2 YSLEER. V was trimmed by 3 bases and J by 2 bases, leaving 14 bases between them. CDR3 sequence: CASSQASDGAYNSPLHF. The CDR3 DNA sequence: TGCGCCAGCAGCCAGGCGAGCGACGGTGCCTATAATTCACCCCTCCACTTT.

DNA for the CDR3: TGTGCCAGCAGACCGGGACCCCTGAGGGACGAGCAGTACTTC. It codes for CASRPGPLRDEQYF. The chain employs TRBV28 and TRBJ2-7; D tentatively fits TRBD1 or TRBD2 (5 bases each). Trimming removed 6 bases at V and 5 bases at J, with 17 bases between. The CDR3 is 14 amino acids. CDR1 and CDR2 from the germline V gene are MDHEN and SYDVKM.

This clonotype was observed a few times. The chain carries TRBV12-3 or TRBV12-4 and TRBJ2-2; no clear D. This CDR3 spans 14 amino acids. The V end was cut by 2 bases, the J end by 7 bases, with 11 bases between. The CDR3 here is CASSLKAIGGELFF. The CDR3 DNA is TGTGCCAGCAGTTTAAAGGCTATTGGCGGGGAGCTGTTTTTT.